The 16 T cell receptor beta chains presented below share a single source sample, sequenced in a study of T cell responses to AZD1222 COVID-19 vaccine. Method: immunoSEQ multiplex PCR; TCRdb's copy keeps in-frame clones and lacks some. The table records around 110,000 clones, around 88% of them present only once. The specimen was peripheral blood, collected on day 0 of AZD1222 vaccination. These receptors were taken from an adult in good health.

The chain couples TRBV2 to TRBJ2-7; D perhaps matches TRBD1 (5 bases). The CDR3 covers 12 residues. The V end lost 8 bases, the J end lost 2 bases, and 10 bases lay between the germline ends. Germline CDR1 is SNHLY and CDR2 is FYNNEI. In DNA, the CDR3 is TGTGCCAGCGGGCAGGGCACCTACGAGCAGTACTTC. This encodes CASGQGTYEQYF.

The V gene is TRBV28, the J gene TRBJ1-2; D gene uncertain. The CDR3 contains 14 residues. Germline CDR1 is MDHEN and CDR2 is SYDVKM. The V end was cut by 6 bases, the J end by 3 bases, with 14 bases between. Here the CDR3 reads CASSERQVDYGYTF. CDR3 nucleotides: TGTGCCAGCAGCGAGCGGCAGGTGGACTATGGCTACACCTTC.

This chain links TRBV18 with TRBJ1-4; D gene unclear. The CDR3 spans 14 residues. V lost 0 bases and J 4 bases, leaving 6 bases between the germline ends. CDR1 and CDR2 from the germline V gene are KGHSH and LQKENI. This chain's CDR3 is CASSPPGRNEKLFF. The DNA for the CDR3 is TGTGCCAGCTCACCACCAGGGCGTAATGAAAAACTGTTTTTT.

V usage is TRBV5-5 and J usage is TRBJ2-1, with a weak D call TRBD1 (6 bases). The CDR3 contains 16 residues. V was clipped by 4 bases and J by 2 bases, with 16 bases between them. Germline CDR1 reads SGHKS; CDR2 reads YYEKEE (reference sequence). The CDR3 is CASSPGGHFPYNEQFF. The CDR3 DNA reads as TGTGCCAGCAGCCCTGGGGGACACTTTCCCTACAATGAGCAGTTCTTC.

V gene TRBV24-1 combines with J gene TRBJ2-1; D is unresolved. Germline V gene sequence: CDR1 KGHDR, CDR2 SFDVKD. V gave up 9 bases and J gave up 12 bases, with 11 bases separating them. The CDR3 length is 10 residues. CDR3 protein: CATSDRVQFF. In nucleotides, the CDR3 is TGTGCCACCTCAGACCGGGTGCAGTTCTTC.

This rearrangement joins TRBV9 to TRBJ1-2, with D unresolved. Germline V gives CDR1 SGDLS, CDR2 YYNGEE. This CDR3 spans 18 amino acids. The V gene lost 0 bases and the J gene lost 1 base, with 19 bases spanning the gap. CDR3 nucleotides: TGTGCCAGCAGCGTAGCAGATGGAGTGGGAGGTCATAACTATGGCTACACCTTC. Translating it yields CASSVADGVGGHNYGYTF.

This clone was recorded once. This chain uses TRBV2 with TRBJ2-1; D remains ambiguous. The V end lost 8 bases, the J end lost 7 bases, and 15 bases lay between the germline ends. The CDR3 is 13 amino acids. Germline V CDR1 and CDR2: SNHLY, FYNNEI. The CDR3 loop reads CASWWEATNEQFF. DNA of the CDR3: TGTGCCAGCTGGTGGGAAGCTACGAATGAGCAGTTCTTC.

This rearrangement joins TRBV24-1 to TRBJ2-5, with 11 bases that match TRBD1. The germline V gene has CDR1 KGHDR and CDR2 SFDVKD. V lost 4 bases and J lost 2; bases outside the gene matches: 8. This CDR3 is built from 17 residues. Written as DNA, the CDR3 is TGTGCCACCAGTGACTTGTCCCGGGACAGGGGGCAAGAGACCCAGTACTTC. The encoded protein is CATSDLSRDRGQETQYF.

DNA for the CDR3: TGTGCCAGCAGTTACACCGGAAGGAATGGCTACACCTTC. It encodes CASSYTGRNGYTF. This rearrangement joins TRBV6-2 or TRBV6-3 to TRBJ1-2; no firm D call. Trimming removed 2 bases at V and 6 bases at J, with 10 bases between. The germline CDR1 and CDR2 sequences are MNHEY and SVGEGT. CDR3 length: 13 amino acids.

The rearrangement links TRBV14 to TRBJ1-2; D not certain. The V end lost 0 bases, the J end lost 8 bases, and 19 bases lay between the germline ends. CDR1 is SGHDN, CDR2 FVKESK, per germline. This CDR3 is 16 amino acids long. CDR3 sequence: CASSQDPATTGRGYTF. CDR3 sequence (DNA): TGTGCCAGCAGCCAAGATCCCGCCACAACGGGGAGAGGCTACACCTTC.

The CDR3 DNA reads as TGTGCCAGCAGTTTAACGGCGGATATCTATAGCAATCAGCCCCAGCATTTT. The encoded protein is CASSLTADIYSNQPQHF. The gene calls are TRBV28 and TRBJ1-5; no firm D call. Deletions cut 2 bases from V and 0 bases from J, with 14 bases between. The germline V gene has CDR1 MDHEN and CDR2 SYDVKM. The CDR3 is 17 residues long.

The V call is TRBV19, the J call TRBJ1-3; D is uncertain. Germline assignment: CDR1 LNHDA and CDR2 SQIVND (reference sequence). CDR3 size: 13 residues. V was trimmed by 6 bases and J by 3 bases, leaving 9 bases between them. CDR3 bases: TGTGCCAGTAGGACATTACTTGGAAACACCATATATTTT. It specifies CASRTLLGNTIYF.

The V call is TRBV5-1, the J call TRBJ2-1, with TRBD2 identical over 9 bases. V lost 1 base and J lost 2; bases outside the gene matches: 4. Per the germline V gene, CDR1 is SGHRS and CDR2 is YFSETQ. The CDR3 length is 16 residues. For the CDR3, the DNA is TGCGCCAGCAGCTTGCTAGCGGGACCTACCTACAATGAGCAGTTCTTC. Protein sequence: CASSLLAGPTYNEQFF.

The genes are TRBV30 and TRBJ1-1; D is perhaps TRBD1 (6 bases). Trimming pared 5 bases from V and 5 bases from J, leaving 21 bases between. Germline V gene sequence: CDR1 GTSNPN, CDR2 SVGIG (reference sequence). There are 15 residues in the CDR3. Here the CDR3 reads CAWSRGRLTGTEAFF. CDR3 coding DNA: TGTGCCTGGTCGAGGGGGAGGCTGACGGGGACTGAAGCTTTCTTT.

The rearrangement uses TRBV11-2 and TRBJ1-6; D ambiguous. Germline V gene sequence: CDR1 SGHAT, CDR2 FQNNGV. The CDR3 totals 14 residues. Trimming removed 1 base at V and 8 bases at J, with 9 bases between. In DNA form, the CDR3 reads TGTGCCAGCAGCTTAGTAGGGTCTGATTCACCCCTCCACTTT. Translated, it gives CASSLVGSDSPLHF.

The chain combines TRBV10-3 with TRBJ2-5; weak D call: TRBD1 (6 bases). The ends were cut back, 5 bases at V and 5 bases at J, with 9 bases in the middle. CDR1 is ENHRY, CDR2 SYGVKD, per germline. The CDR3 loop spans 12 amino acids. CDR3 nucleotide sequence: TGTGCCATCAGTACAGGGCGTGAGACCCAGTACTTC. This sequence encodes CAISTGRETQYF.